This TCR beta chain was sequenced in a study of cytomegalovirus exposure and HLA in healthy donors. Study-level information: Earlier results showed 120 million or so unique TCR beta sequences derived from 150 million to 200 million T cells.

It was with 60 Vbeta and 13 Jbeta primers that the PCR ran. Using immunoSEQ multiplex PCR, the repertoire was profiled, and TCRdb retains in-frame clones only, with some absent. The sample gives about 150,000 clones, under 80% of which show up once; 1.4% is in the top ten. This TCR was sampled from a woman younger than 45 in good health and CMV-seronegative. Sequenced: PBMCs.

In DNA form, the CDR3 reads TGTGCCAGCAGTTGGACAGGGAAATCCTACGAGCAGTACTTC. Translated: CASSWTGKSYEQYF. The chain recombines TRBV6-5 with TRBJ2-7, with TRBD1 identical over 8 bases. The V gene end was trimmed by 4 bases and the J gene end by 1 base; junction bases not matched to a gene: 3. Germline CDR1 is MNHEY and CDR2 is SVGAGI. The CDR3 runs to 14 residues.